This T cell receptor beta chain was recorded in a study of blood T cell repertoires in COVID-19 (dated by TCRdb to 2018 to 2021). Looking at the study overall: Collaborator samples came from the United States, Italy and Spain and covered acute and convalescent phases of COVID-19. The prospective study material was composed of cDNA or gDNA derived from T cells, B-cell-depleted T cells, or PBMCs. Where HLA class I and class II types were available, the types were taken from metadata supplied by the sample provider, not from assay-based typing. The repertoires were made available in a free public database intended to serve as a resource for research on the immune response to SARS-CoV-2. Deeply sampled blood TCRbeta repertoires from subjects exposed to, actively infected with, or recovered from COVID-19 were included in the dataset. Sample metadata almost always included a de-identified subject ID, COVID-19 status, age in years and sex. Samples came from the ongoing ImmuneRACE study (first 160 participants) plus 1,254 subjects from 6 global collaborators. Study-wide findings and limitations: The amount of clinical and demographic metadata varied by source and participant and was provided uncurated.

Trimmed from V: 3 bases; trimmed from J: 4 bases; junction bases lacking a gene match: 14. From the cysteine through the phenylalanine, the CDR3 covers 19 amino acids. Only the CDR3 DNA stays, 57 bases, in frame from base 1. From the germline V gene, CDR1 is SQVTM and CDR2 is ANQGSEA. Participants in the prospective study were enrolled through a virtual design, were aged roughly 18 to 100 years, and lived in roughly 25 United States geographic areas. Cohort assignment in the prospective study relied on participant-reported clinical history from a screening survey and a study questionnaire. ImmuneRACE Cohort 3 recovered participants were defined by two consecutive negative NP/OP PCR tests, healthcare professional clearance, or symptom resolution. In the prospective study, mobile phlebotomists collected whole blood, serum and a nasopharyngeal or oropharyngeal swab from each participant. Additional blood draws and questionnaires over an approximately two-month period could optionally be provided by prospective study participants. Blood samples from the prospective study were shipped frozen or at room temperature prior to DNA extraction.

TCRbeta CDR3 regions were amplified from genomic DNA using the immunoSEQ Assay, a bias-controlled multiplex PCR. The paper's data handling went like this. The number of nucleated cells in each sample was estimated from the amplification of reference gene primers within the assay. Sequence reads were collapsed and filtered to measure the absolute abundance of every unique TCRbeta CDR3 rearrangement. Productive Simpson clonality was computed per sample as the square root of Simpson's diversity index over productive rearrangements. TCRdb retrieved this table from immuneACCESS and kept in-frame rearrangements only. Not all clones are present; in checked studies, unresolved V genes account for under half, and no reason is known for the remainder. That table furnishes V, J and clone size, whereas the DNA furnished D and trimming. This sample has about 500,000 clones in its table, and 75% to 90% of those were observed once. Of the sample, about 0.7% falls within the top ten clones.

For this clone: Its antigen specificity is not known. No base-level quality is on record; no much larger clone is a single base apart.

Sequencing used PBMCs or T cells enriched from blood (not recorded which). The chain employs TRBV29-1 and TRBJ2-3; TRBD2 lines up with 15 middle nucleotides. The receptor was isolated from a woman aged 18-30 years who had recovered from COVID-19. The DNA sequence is TGCAGCGTTGATACAGGACTAGCGGGGGGGCCGTTTGGTGCAGATACGCAGTATTTT. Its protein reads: CSVDTGLAGGPFGADTQYF.